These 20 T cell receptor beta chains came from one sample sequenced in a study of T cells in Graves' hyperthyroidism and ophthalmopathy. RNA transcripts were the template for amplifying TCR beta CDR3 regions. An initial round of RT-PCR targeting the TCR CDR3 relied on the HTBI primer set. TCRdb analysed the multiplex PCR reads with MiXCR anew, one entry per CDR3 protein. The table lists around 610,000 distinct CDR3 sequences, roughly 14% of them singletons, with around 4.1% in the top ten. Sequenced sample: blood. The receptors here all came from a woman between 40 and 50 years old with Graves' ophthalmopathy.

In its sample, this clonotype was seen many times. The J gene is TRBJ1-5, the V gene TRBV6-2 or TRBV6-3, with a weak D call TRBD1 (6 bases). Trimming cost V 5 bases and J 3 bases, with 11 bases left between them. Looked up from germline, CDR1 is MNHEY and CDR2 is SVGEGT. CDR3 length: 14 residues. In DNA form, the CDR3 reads TGTGCCAGCAGTAACTACAGGGACAATCAGCCCCAGCATTTT. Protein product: CASSNYRDNQPQHF.

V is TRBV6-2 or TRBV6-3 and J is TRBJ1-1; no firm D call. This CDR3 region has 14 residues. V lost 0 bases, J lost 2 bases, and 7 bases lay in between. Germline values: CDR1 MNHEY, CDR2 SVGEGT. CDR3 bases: TGTGCCAGCAGTTACTCGGAGGTAAACACTGAAGCTTTCTTT. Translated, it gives CASSYSEVNTEAFF.

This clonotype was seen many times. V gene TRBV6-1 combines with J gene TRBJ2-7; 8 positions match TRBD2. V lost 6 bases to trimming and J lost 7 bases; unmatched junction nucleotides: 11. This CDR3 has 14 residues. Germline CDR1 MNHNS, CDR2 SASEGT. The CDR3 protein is CASSQLAAQDEQYF. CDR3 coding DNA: TGTGCCAGCAGCCAACTAGCGGCGCAAGATGAGCAGTACTTC.

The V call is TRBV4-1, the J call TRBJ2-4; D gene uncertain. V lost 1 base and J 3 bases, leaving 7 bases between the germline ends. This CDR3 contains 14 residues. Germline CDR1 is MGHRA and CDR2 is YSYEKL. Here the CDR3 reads CASSQAQHKNIQYF. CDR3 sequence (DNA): TGCGCCAGCAGCCAAGCACAGCACAAAAACATTCAGTACTTC.

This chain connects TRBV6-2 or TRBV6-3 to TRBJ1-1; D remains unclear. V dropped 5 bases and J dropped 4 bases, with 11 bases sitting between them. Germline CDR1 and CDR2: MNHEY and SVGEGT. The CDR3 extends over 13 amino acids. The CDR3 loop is CASSIRRITEAFF. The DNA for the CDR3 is TGTGCCAGCAGTATTCGACGTATCACTGAAGCTTTCTTT.

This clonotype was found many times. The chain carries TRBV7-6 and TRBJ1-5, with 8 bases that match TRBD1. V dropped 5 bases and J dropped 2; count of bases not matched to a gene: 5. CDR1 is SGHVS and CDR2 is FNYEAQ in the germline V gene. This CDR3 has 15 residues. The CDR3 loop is CASSPGQGGNQPQHF. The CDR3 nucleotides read TGTGCCAGCAGCCCCGGACAGGGCGGCAATCAGCCCCAGCATTTT.

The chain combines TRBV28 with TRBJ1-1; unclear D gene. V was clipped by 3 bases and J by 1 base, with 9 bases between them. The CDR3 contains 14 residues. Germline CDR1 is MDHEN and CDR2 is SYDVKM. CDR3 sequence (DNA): TGTGCCAGCAGTTTCAGGTCCGCGAACACTGAAGCTTTCTTT. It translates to CASSFRSANTEAFF.

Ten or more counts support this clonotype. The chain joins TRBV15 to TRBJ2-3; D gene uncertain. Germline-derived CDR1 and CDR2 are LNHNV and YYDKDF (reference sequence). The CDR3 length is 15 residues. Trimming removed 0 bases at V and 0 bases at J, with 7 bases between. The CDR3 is CATSRDPTSTDTQYF. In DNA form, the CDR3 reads TGTGCCACCAGCAGAGATCCGACTAGCACAGATACGCAGTATTTT.

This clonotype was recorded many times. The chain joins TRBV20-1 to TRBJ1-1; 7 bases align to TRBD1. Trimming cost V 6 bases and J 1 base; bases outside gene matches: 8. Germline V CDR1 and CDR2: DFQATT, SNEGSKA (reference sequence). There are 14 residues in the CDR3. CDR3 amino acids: CSASKTGTNTEAFF. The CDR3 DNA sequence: TGCAGTGCCAGCAAGACAGGGACGAACACTGAAGCTTTCTTT.

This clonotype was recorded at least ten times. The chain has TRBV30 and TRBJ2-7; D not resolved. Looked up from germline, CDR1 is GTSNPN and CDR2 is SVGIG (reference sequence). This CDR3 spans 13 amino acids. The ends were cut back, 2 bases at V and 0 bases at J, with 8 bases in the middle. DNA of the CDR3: TGTGCCTGGAGTAGGCCTAGCTCCTACGAGCAGTACTTC. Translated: CAWSRPSSYEQYF. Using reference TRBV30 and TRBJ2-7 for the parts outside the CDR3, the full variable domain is SQTIHQWPATLVQPVGSPLSLECTVEGTSNPNLYWYRQAAGRGLQLLFYSVGIGQISSEVPQNLSASRPQDRQFILSSKKLLLSDSGFYLCAWSRPSSYEQYFGPGTRLTVT.

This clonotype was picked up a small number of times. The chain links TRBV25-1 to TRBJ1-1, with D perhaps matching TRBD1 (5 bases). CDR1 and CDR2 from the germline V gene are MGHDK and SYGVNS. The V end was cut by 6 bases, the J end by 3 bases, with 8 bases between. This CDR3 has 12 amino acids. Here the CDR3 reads CASSRVDTEAFF. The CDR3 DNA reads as TGTGCCAGCAGCAGGGTCGACACTGAAGCTTTCTTT.

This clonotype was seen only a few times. CDR3 nucleotides: TGTGCCAGCAGCAGAGGAGGGGGGACCCGAGGGGGCTACACCTTC. Translating gives CASSRGGGTRGGYTF. The V call is TRBV12-3 or TRBV12-4, the J call TRBJ1-2; weak D call: TRBD1 (6 bases). The CDR3 has 15 amino acids. Trimming left V 6 bases short and J 8 bases short, with 22 bases between.

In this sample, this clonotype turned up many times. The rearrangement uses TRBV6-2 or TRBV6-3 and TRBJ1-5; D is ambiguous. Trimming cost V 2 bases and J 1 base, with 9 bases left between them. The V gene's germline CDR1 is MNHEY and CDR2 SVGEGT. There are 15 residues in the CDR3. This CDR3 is CASSYPQGSNQPQHF. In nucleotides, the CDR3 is TGTGCCAGCAGTTACCCGCAAGGGAGCAATCAGCCCCAGCATTTT.

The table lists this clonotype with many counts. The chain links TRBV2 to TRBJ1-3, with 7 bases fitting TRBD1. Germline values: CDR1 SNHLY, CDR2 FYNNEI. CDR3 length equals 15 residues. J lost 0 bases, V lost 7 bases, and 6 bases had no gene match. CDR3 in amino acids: CASNPTGVSGNTIYF. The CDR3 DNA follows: TGTGCCAGCAATCCTACAGGGGTCTCTGGAAACACCATATATTTT.

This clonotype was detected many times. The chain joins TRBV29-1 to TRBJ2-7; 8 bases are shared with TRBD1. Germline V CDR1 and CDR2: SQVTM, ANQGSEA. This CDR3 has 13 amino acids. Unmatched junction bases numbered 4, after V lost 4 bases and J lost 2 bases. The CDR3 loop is CSVVHRGTYEQYF. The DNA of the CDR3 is TGCAGCGTTGTGCACAGGGGGACCTACGAGCAGTACTTC.

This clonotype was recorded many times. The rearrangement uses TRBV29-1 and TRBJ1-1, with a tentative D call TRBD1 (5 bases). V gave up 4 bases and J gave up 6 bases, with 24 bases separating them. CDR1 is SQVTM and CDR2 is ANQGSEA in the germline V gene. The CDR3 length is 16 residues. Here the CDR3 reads CSVAPVGASSFAEAFF. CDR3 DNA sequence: TGCAGCGTTGCCCCAGTTGGGGCGAGCTCGTTTGCTGAAGCTTTCTTT.

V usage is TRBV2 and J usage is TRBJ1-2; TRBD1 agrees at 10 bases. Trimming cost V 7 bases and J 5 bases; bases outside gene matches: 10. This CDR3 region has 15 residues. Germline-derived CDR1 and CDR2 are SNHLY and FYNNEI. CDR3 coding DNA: TGTGCCAGCAAAATCCGGGACAGGGGTAATTATGGCTACACCTTC. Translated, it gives CASKIRDRGNYGYTF.

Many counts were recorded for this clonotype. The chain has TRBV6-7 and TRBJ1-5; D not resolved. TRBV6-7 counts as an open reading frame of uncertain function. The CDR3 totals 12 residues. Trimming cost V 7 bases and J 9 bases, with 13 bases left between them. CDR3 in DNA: TGTGCCAGCACAGGTCCCGGTCGGCCCCAGCATTTT. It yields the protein CASTGPGRPQHF.

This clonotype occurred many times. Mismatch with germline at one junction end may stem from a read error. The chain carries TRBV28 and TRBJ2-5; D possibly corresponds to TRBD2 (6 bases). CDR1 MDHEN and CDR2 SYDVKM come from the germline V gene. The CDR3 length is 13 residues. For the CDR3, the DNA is TGTGCCAGCAGTCCGACATGGGGGGAGATCCAGTACTTC. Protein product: CASSPTWGEIQYF.

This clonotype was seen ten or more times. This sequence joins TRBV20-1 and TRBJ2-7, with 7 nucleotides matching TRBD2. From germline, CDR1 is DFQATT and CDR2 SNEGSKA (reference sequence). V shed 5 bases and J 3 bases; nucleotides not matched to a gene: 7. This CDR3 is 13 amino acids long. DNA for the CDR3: TGCAGTGCTCAGACGCGGGAGCACTACGAGCAGTACTTC. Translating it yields CSAQTREHYEQYF.